The T cell receptor (beta chain) described here comes from a study of Tregs in tolerant kidney transplant recipients. Produced via immunoSEQ multiplex PCR; TCRdb's table is partial and in-frame only. The sample shows 35,000 to 50,000 clones, roughly 95% of them seen only once. In regard to this clone: Antigen: not known.

The CDR3 spans 16 residues. Unmatched junction bases numbered 7, after V lost 0 bases and J lost 5 bases. From germline, CDR1 is SGHTA and CDR2 FQGNSA. Study-wide findings and caveats: Biological reproducibility was not directly addressed in this study.

The clonotype originates from a human donor in good health. This chain connects TRBV7-2 to TRBJ2-4; TRBD2 matches 7 bases. What was sequenced was Tregs from blood cultured with allogeneic cells. The CDR3 reads CASSLATSRAQNIQYF. The CDR3 region has the DNA TGTGCCAGCAGCTTAGCGACTAGCCGGGCCCAAAACATTCAGTACTTC.